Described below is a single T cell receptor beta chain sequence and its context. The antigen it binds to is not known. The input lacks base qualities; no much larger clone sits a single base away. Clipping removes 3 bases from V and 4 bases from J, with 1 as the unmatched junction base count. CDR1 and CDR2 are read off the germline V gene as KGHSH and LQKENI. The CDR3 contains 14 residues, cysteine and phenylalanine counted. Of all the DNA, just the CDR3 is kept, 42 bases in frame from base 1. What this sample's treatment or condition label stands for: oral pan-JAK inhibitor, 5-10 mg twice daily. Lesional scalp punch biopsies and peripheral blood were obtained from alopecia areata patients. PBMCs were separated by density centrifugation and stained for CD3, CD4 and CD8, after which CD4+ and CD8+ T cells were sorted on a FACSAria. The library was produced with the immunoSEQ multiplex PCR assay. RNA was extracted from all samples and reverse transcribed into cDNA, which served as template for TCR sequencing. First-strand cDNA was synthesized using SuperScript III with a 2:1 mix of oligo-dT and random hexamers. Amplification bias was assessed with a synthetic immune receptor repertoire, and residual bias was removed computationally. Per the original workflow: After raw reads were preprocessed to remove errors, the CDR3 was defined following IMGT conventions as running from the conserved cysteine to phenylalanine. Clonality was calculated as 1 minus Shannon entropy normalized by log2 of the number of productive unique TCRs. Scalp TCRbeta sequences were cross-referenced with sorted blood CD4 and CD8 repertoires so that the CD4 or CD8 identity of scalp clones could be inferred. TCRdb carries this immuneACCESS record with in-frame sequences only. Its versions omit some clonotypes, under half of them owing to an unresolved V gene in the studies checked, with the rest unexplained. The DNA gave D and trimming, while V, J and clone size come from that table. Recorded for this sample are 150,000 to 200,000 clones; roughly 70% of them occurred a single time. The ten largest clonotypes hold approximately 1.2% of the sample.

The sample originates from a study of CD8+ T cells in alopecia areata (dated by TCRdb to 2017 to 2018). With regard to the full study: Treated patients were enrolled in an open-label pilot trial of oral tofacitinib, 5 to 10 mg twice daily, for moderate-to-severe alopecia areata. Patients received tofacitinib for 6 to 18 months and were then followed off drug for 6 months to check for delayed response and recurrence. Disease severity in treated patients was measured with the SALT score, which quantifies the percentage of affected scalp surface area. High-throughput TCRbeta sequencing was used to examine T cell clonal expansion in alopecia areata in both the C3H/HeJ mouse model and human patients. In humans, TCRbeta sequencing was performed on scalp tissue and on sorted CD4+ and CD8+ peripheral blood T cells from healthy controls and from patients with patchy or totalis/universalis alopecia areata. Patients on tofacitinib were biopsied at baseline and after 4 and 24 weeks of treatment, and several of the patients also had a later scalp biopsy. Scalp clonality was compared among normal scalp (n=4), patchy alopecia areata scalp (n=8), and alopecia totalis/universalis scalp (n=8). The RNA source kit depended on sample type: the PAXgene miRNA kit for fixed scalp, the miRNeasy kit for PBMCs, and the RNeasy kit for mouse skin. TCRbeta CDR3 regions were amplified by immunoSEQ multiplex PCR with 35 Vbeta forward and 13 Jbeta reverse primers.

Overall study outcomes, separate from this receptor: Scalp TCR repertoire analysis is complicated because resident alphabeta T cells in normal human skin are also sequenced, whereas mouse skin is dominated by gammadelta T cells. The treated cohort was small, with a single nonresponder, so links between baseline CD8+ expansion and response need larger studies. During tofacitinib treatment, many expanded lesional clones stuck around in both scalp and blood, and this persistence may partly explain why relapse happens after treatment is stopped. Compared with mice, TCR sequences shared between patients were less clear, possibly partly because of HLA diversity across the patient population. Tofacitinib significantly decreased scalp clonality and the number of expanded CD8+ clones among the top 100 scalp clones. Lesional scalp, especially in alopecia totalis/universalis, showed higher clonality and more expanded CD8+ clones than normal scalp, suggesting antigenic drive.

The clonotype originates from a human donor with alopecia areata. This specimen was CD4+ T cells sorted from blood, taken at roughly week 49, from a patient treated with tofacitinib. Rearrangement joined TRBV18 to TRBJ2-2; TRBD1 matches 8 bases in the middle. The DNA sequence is TGTGCCAGCTCACCGGACAGGGCCACCGGGGAGCTGTTTTTT. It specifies CASSPDRATGELFF. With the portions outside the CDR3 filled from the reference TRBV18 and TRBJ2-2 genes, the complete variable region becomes NAGVMQNPRHLVRRRGQEARLRCSPMKGHSHVYWYRQLPEEGLKFMVYLQKENIIDESGMPKERFSAEFPKEGPSILRIQQVVRGDSAAYFCASSPDRATGELFFGEGSRLTVL.